This T cell receptor beta chain was identified in a study of blood T cell repertoires in COVID-19. For the study at large: The United States, Italy and Spain supplied acute and convalescent COVID-19 samples. The analysed material was cDNA or gDNA that came from T cells, B-cell-depleted T cells, or PBMCs.

Germline CDR1 is GTSNPN and CDR2 is SVGIG (reference sequence). V was pared by 8 bases and J by 0 bases, with 20 bases between. The CDR3 totals 17 residues. In the original analysis: Amplification of reference gene primers was used by the study to estimate nucleated cell counts. This table comes from immunoSEQ multiplex PCR, and its TCRdb copy is limited to in-frame clones, with some not included. V and J calls and clone size are those listed in that table; D and trimming were worked out from the DNA. This sample has some 49,000 clones, with approximately 85% found just once. The sequenced material came from peripheral blood. The chain couples TRBV30 to TRBJ2-6; a possible D gene is TRBD1 (6 bases). The receptor was isolated from a woman aged 55-70 years with acute or convalescent COVID-19. CDR3 DNA: TGTGCCCTCGCACAGGACAGAATCCGCTCTGGGGCCAACGTCCTGACTTTC. Translating it yields CALAQDRIRSGANVLTF.